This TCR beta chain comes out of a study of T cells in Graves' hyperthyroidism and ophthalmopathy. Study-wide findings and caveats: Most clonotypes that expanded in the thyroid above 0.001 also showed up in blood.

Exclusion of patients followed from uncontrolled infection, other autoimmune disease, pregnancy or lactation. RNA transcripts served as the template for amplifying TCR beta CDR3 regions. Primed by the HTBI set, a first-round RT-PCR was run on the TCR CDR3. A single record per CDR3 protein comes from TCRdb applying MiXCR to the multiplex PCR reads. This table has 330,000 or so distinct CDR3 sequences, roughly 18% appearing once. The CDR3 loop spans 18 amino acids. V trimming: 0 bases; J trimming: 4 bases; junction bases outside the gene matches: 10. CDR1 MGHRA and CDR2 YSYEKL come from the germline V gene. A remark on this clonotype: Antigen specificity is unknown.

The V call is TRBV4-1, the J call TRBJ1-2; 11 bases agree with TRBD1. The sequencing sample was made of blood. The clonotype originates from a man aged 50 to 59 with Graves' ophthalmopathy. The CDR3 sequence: CASSQERLRTGGSYGYTF. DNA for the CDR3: TGCGCCAGCAGCCAAGAACGTTTAAGGACAGGGGGCTCCTATGGCTACACCTTC.